One sample yielded the 13 T cell receptor beta chains listed below, sequenced in a study of PD-1 blockade in mismatch repair-deficient tumors. Described time point: roughly eleven-day in vitro stimulation with candidate neoantigen peptide 5. Some clones are missing from TCRdb's copy, which holds only in-frame ones; the method was immunoSEQ multiplex PCR. The sample includes some 16,000 clones, approximately 84% seen only once; the top ten take approximately 9.9%. Their specific antigens are unknown. This specimen consisted of cells cultured in vitro, obtained from a patient treated with pembrolizumab. All receptors come from an adult with mismatch repair-deficient cancer.

The chain joins TRBV7-3 to TRBJ2-4, with D tentatively TRBD2 (7 bases). CDR3 length: 15 amino acids. CDR1 SGHTA and CDR2 FQGTGA come from the germline V gene. V lost 4 bases, J lost 7 bases, and 17 bases lay in between. Here the CDR3 reads CASSSTGGFQNIQYF. In nucleotides, the CDR3 is TGTGCCAGCAGCTCGACGGGGGGCTTTCAGAACATTCAGTACTTC.

The rearrangement joins TRBV4-1 to TRBJ2-1; perhaps TRBD2 as D (6 bases). The V and J ends lost 5 bases and 9 bases respectively, with 11 bases between them. The CDR3 sequence is 12 residues long. Germline V gene lookup returns CDR1 MGHRA and CDR2 YSYEKL. The CDR3 bases are TGCGCCAGCAGCTATACCGGGGGTGAGCAGTTCTTC. This codes for CASSYTGGEQFF.

This clone was detected a few times. The rearrangement uses TRBV10-2 and TRBJ1-1; a possible D gene is TRBD1 (5 bases). The CDR3 is made up of 13 amino acids. V was pared by 5 bases and J by 2 bases, with 9 bases between. Germline CDR1 reads WSHSY; CDR2 reads SAAADI. CDR3 in DNA: TGCGCCAGCAGTAGGGACCTAAACACTGAAGCTTTCTTT. It codes for CASSRDLNTEAFF.

This sequence joins TRBV6-4 and TRBJ1-4; D ambiguous. The CDR3 spans 13 residues. From germline, CDR1 is MRHNA and CDR2 SNTAGT. The germline V and J ends were trimmed by 6 bases and 5 bases, with 10 bases remaining between them. The CDR3 is CASSRSYNEKLFF. The CDR3 bases are TGTGCCAGCAGCCGCAGTTACAATGAAAAACTGTTTTTT.

The chain recombines TRBV23-1 with TRBJ2-7; TRBD1 might be the D (6 bases). TRBV23-1 qualifies as an ORF whose function is uncertain. The CDR3 consists of 14 residues. V was pared by 2 bases and J by 3 bases, with 11 bases between. The CDR3: CASSQRWGLYEQYF. In DNA form, the CDR3 reads TGCGCCAGCAGTCAAAGGTGGGGGCTCTACGAGCAGTACTTC.

The DNA of the CDR3 is TGCGCCAGCAGCCAGGAATCTGGGGCCAACGTCCTGACTTTC. Protein product: CASSQESGANVLTF. The V gene is TRBV4-1, the J gene TRBJ2-6; D call uncertain. The length of the CDR3 is 14 residues. Germline assignment: CDR1 MGHRA and CDR2 YSYEKL. Trimming removed 3 bases from V and 1 base from J, with 4 bases in between.

V gene TRBV6-4 combines with J gene TRBJ2-2, with 12 bases identical to TRBD2. The junction had 4 bases not matched to a gene; V was cut back by 11 bases and J by 0 bases. This CDR3 comprises 15 residues. Germline assignment: CDR1 MRHNA and CDR2 SNTAGT. The CDR3 spells CARLAGDTNTGELFF. The CDR3 DNA reads TGTGCCCGACTAGCGGGAGATACGAACACCGGGGAGCTGTTTTTT.

V usage is TRBV6-6 and J usage is TRBJ2-7; tentatively, D is TRBD1 (5 bases). Trimming took off 6 bases at V and 6 bases at J, with 12 bases between the two ends. The CDR3 totals 12 residues. Germline V CDR1 and CDR2: MNHNY, SVGAGI (reference sequence). CDR3 DNA: TGTGCCAGCAGCCAAGGGGCGTCCGAGCAGTACTTC. It is translated as CASSQGASEQYF.

The V gene is TRBV28, the J gene TRBJ2-1, with TRBD2 as a possible D gene (6 bases). The CDR3 runs to 12 residues. Germline CDR1 and CDR2: MDHEN and SYDVKM. The germline V and J ends were trimmed by 3 bases and 14 bases, with 14 bases remaining between them. The CDR3 nucleotides are TGTGCCAGCAGTTTTCAGGGCACGGGGGAGTTCTTC. Protein product: CASSFQGTGEFF.

V usage is TRBV9 and J usage is TRBJ2-1; 7 positions agree with TRBD2. The CDR3 consists of 19 residues. The V gene end was trimmed by 0 bases and the J gene end by 0 bases; junction bases not matched to a gene: 12. Germline-derived CDR1 and CDR2 are SGDLS and YYNGEE. This CDR3 is CASSVALDGLAASYNEQFF. The CDR3 nucleotides read TGTGCCAGCAGCGTAGCCTTAGATGGGCTAGCGGCCTCCTACAATGAGCAGTTCTTC.

The chain employs TRBV27 and TRBJ2-1, with TRBD1 matching 10 bases. Germline CDR1 reads MNHEY; CDR2 reads SMNVEV (reference sequence). CDR3 size: 15 residues. J gave up 2 bases and V 6 bases, and 4 bases lay outside the gene matches. The CDR3 bases are TGTGCCAGCAGCCGACAGGGGGCCGCCTACAATGAGCAGTTCTTC. Translation gives CASSRQGAAYNEQFF.

This clone has a handful of counts. V gene TRBV5-4 combines with J gene TRBJ1-4; tentative D call: TRBD1 (5 bases). This CDR3 is built from 14 residues. CDR1 is SGHNT, CDR2 YYREEE, per germline (reference sequence). The V end lost 4 bases, the J end lost 7 bases, and 14 bases lay between the germline ends. The CDR3: CASSPGIGGEKLFF. Here the CDR3 DNA reads TGTGCCAGCAGCCCCGGGATCGGGGGTGAAAAACTGTTTTTT.

V is TRBV2 and J is TRBJ2-1, with D possibly TRBD2 on 6 matching bases. The germline CDR1 and CDR2 sequences are SNHLY and FYNNEI. This CDR3 has 16 residues. Trimming removed 4 bases from V and 5 bases from J, with 18 bases in between. The chain's CDR3 is CASSGPSAFLNNEQFF. The CDR3 region has the DNA TGTGCCAGCAGTGGTCCTAGCGCGTTCTTAAACAATGAGCAGTTCTTC.